A single T cell receptor beta chain is shown here with its context. Its antigen remains unknown. Looked up from germline, CDR1 is SGHDT and CDR2 is YYEEEE. The V and J ends lost 1 base and 4 bases, in that order; junction bases with no gene match: 5. The CDR3 is made up of 16 amino acids. The sample comes from a study of vaccination effects on CD4 cells after COVID-19. Study-level background: Post-vaccine sample collection fell at a median of 72 days after the second dose. Study-wide findings and caveats: Researchers reported few convalescent patients and no early post-infection timepoints in the study.

Cultured cells yielded isolated CD4+ T cells after 10 days. Two doses of BNT162b2 or mRNA-1273 vaccine were administered to participants. Having tested negative for nucleocapsid antibodies, the vaccine recipients showed no prior SARS-CoV-2 infection. Half-medium exchanges with IL-2 medium took place on days 3 and 7. Data came from immunoSEQ multiplex PCR; TCRdb stores just in-frame clones and leaves some out. The data hold around 69,000 clones, with roughly four fifths observed a single time. The rearrangement joins TRBV5-6 to TRBJ2-2; 9 bases line up with TRBD2. This sequence originates from a human donor who received a COVID-19 vaccine. The sequenced sample was CD4+ T cells from PBMCs cultured without peptide, obtained after COVID-19 vaccination. In DNA, the CDR3 is TGTGCCAGCAGCTTGTGGGGGACTAGCTTCACCGGGGAGCTGTTTTTT. Its protein product is CASSLWGTSFTGELFF.